The 32 T cell receptor beta chains below were found in one sample sequenced in a study of T-cell reconstitution after alpha-beta-depleted transplantation in children. Unique molecular identifiers were used to barcode this TCRbeta library. MiXCR, applied by TCRdb to the PCR reads, yields one record per CDR3 protein. The top ten hold 5% of the sample, which has around 800,000 distinct CDR3 sequences, about 15% seen once. Source: PBMCs, mostly from graft donor cells, taken 360 days after TCRalphabeta/CD19-depleted stem cell transplant. These receptors came from a male patient under 18 who had a stem cell transplant for acute lymphoblastic leukemia, so the T cells may come from the graft donor.

This clonotype occurred a few times. This chain uses TRBV27 with TRBJ1-1; 7 positions agree with TRBD1. Losses at the gene ends were 5 bases for V and 0 bases for J; bases not matched to a gene: 6. The CDR3 is 15 residues long. Germline V lookup: CDR1 MNHEY, CDR2 SMNVEV (reference sequence). The CDR3 nucleotides are TGTGCCAGCAGTCCCCCGACAGGGTTGAACACTGAAGCTTTCTTT. Translating it yields CASSPPTGLNTEAFF.

This clonotype was detected a few times. The CDR3 here is CSAGGGDTDTQYF. The DNA of the CDR3 is TGCAGTGCCGGGGGAGGGGACACAGATACGCAGTATTTT. This chain joins TRBV20-1 and TRBJ2-3; 7 nucleotides match TRBD2. The CDR3 length is 13 residues. CDR1 DFQATT and CDR2 SNEGSKA come from the germline V gene (reference sequence). V lost 6 bases and J lost 2; bases outside the gene matches: 5.

A few counts support this clonotype. V is TRBV20-1 and J is TRBJ1-1; no reliable D call. The ends were cut back, 1 base at V and 1 base at J, with 16 bases in the middle. The CDR3 is 16 residues long. Germline CDR1 DFQATT, CDR2 SNEGSKA (reference sequence). CDR3 bases: TGCAGTGCTAGAGCTGTAACCACCTCCGGGAACACTGAAGCTTTCTTT. This translates into CSARAVTTSGNTEAFF.

J is TRBJ2-7 and V is TRBV12-3 or TRBV12-4, with 12 nucleotides matching TRBD2. J gave up 4 bases and V 4 bases, and 8 bases lay outside the gene matches. The CDR3 sequence is 16 residues long. The CDR3 DNA reads TGTGCCAGCAGTTCAGAACTAGCGGGAGGAGGTTACGAGCAGTACTTC. It translates to CASSSELAGGGYEQYF.

This clonotype was picked up a small number of times. CDR3 coding DNA: TGCGCCAGCAGCCAAGAGTCCCGGGGCACAGATACGCAGTATTTT. It codes for CASSQESRGTDTQYF. The rearrangement joins TRBV4-1 to TRBJ2-3; D uncertain. Between the trimmed V and J ends, which lost 0 bases and 1 base, there was a span of 8 bases. Germline V gene lookup returns CDR1 MGHRA and CDR2 YSYEKL. The CDR3 spans 15 residues.

The V call is TRBV10-1, the J call TRBJ1-2, with D hard to call. Germline V gene lookup returns CDR1 WNHNN and CDR2 SYGVQD (reference sequence). This CDR3 has 14 residues. Trimming removed 9 bases at V and 3 bases at J, with 17 bases between. The CDR3 is CASYTMPAYYGYTF. The CDR3 DNA reads as TGCGCCAGTTATACCATGCCAGCCTACTATGGCTACACCTTC.

This chain links TRBV13 with TRBJ2-1; D remains unclear. This CDR3 is 15 amino acids long. Germline V gene data show CDR1 as PRHDT and CDR2 as FYEKMQ (reference sequence). Trimming stripped 4 bases from V and 3 bases from J, with 13 bases between. The CDR3 coding sequence is TGTGCCAGCAGCTCCGGACCGCTCCTCTACAATGAGCAGTTCTTC. It encodes CASSSGPLLYNEQFF. Together with reference TRBV13 and TRBJ2-1, the CDR3 gives the full variable domain: AAGVIQSPRHLIKEKRETATLKCYPIPRHDTVYWYQQGPGQDPQFLISFYEKMQSDKGSIPDRFSAQQFSDYHSELNMSSLELGDSALYFCASSSGPLLYNEQFFGPGTRLTVL.

The chain is built from TRBV7-9 and TRBJ2-7, with D tentatively TRBD1 or TRBD2 (5 bases each). Deletions cut 6 bases from V and 0 bases from J, with 18 bases between. Germline loops: CDR1 SEHNR, CDR2 FQNEAQ (reference sequence). This CDR3 comprises 16 residues. The CDR3 here is CASSSPGTTSSYEQYF. The CDR3 DNA reads TGTGCCAGCAGTTCCCCCGGGACGACCAGCTCCTACGAGCAGTACTTC.

The sample holds many counts of this clonotype. The V gene is TRBV5-1, the J gene TRBJ2-2, with D tentatively TRBD2 (5 bases). Deletions cut 7 bases from V and 3 bases from J, with 13 bases between. CDR3 length: 14 amino acids. The germline V gene encodes CDR1 SGHRS and CDR2 YFSETQ. CDR3 bases: TGCGCCAGCCGCCTAGCCGCCTACACCGGGGAGCTGTTTTTT. Residues: CASRLAAYTGELFF.

The table lists this clonotype with a few counts. The chain is built from TRBV28 and TRBJ2-2; the D gene is possibly TRBD2 (5 bases). The CDR3 sequence is 15 residues long. Germline values: CDR1 MDHEN, CDR2 SYDVKM. V was clipped by 3 bases and J by 7 bases, with 15 bases between them. The DNA of the CDR3 is TGTGCCAGCAGTTTTCTGGGCGAGGGTATCGGGGAGCTGTTTTTT. This codes for CASSFLGEGIGELFF. Full variable domain (rest looked up from reference TRBV28 and TRBJ2-2): DVKVTQSSRYLVKRTGEKVFLECVQDMDHENMFWYRQDPGLGLRLIYFSYDVKMKEKGDIPEGYSVSREKKERFSLILESASTNQTSMYLCASSFLGEGIGELFFGEGSRLTVL.

V is TRBV29-1 and J is TRBJ2-7; D may be TRBD1 (5 bases). This CDR3 is built from 14 residues. V shed 3 bases and J shed 5 bases, with 17 bases lying between them. CDR1 and CDR2 (germline): SQVTM, ANQGSEA. CDR3 coding DNA: TGCAGCGTTGAGGTCACCCAGGGTTTTCACGAGCAGTACTTC. Protein sequence: CSVEVTQGFHEQYF.

This chain joins TRBV10-3 and TRBJ1-4, with 8 bases lining up with TRBD1. The CDR3 consists of 15 residues. From germline, CDR1 is ENHRY and CDR2 SYGVKD. V lost 0 bases and J lost 8; bases outside the gene matches: 5. The CDR3 DNA is TGTGCCATCAGTGAGTCGACAGGGGCGGTCGAAAAACTGTTTTTT. It encodes CAISESTGAVEKLFF.

The V gene is TRBV24-1, the J gene TRBJ2-7; D gene uncertain. The germline V gene has CDR1 KGHDR and CDR2 SFDVKD. The germline V and J ends were trimmed by 2 bases and 7 bases, with 14 bases remaining between them. This CDR3 spans 14 amino acids. CDR3 in amino acids: CATSDYSPPTEQYF. CDR3 coding DNA: TGTGCCACCAGTGATTATAGCCCACCAACTGAGCAGTACTTC.

The J gene is TRBJ2-1, the V gene TRBV7-2; the match to TRBD2 covers 10 bases. J was trimmed by 9 bases and V by 0 bases; bases with no gene match: 2. Germline V gene lookup returns CDR1 SGHTA and CDR2 FQGNSA. The CDR3 length is 14 residues. CDR3 protein: CASSLAAGGGEQFF. The DNA for the CDR3 is TGTGCCAGCAGCTTAGCAGCGGGAGGGGGTGAGCAGTTCTTC.

The V gene is TRBV10-3, the J gene TRBJ2-2; 7 bases fit TRBD2. Germline CDR1 is ENHRY and CDR2 is SYGVKD. After removal of 1 base from V and 5 bases from J, the junction contained 7 bases not matched to a gene. The CDR3 totals 16 residues. The CDR3 loop reads CAISEWLAVSTGELFF. The CDR3 coding sequence is TGTGCCATCAGTGAGTGGCTAGCGGTTAGTACCGGGGAGCTGTTTTTT.

The chain uses TRBV7-8 and TRBJ2-2; 8 positions agree with TRBD2. This CDR3 has 15 amino acids. V lost 6 bases, J lost 5 bases, and 8 bases stayed unmatched. Germline CDR1 reads SGHVS; CDR2 reads FQNEAQ. The DNA for the CDR3 is TGTGCCAGCAGAATAGGGGGACTAGTGACCGGGGAGCTGTTTTTT. It specifies CASRIGGLVTGELFF.

The rearrangement uses TRBV29-1 and TRBJ2-3; 12 bases are shared with TRBD2. Trimming cost V 8 bases and J 4 bases; bases outside gene matches: 7. Germline CDR1 is SQVTM and CDR2 is ANQGSEA. The CDR3 is made up of 14 amino acids. CDR3 nucleotides: TGCAGCCTGAGGGGACTAGCGGGTGCAGATACGCAGTATTTT. Amino acid sequence: CSLRGLAGADTQYF.

This clonotype was seen only a few times. V usage is TRBV10-3 and J usage is TRBJ1-5; D possibly corresponds to TRBD1 (5 bases). Trimming removed 10 bases from V and 1 base from J, with 8 bases in between. Germline V gene data show CDR1 as ENHRY and CDR2 as SYGVKD. This CDR3 has 12 amino acids. CDR3 in DNA: TGTGCCACTAGGGGAAGCAATCAGCCCCAGCATTTT. Encoded protein: CATRGSNQPQHF.

This rearrangement joins TRBV4-1 to TRBJ2-7, with 8 bases identical to TRBD2. J lost 2 bases, V lost 6 bases, and 15 bases had no gene match. CDR1 is MGHRA, CDR2 YSYEKL, per germline. CDR3 length: 17 residues. The CDR3 nucleotides read TGCGCCAGCAGTCATATCTCCCTACTAGCGGTCGCCTACGAGCAGTACTTC. It specifies CASSHISLLAVAYEQYF.

The V call is TRBV15, the J call TRBJ2-5, with D possibly TRBD2 on 5 matching bases. From germline, CDR1 is LNHNV and CDR2 YYDKDF (reference sequence). The CDR3 covers 15 residues. Trimming pared 3 bases from V and 6 bases from J, leaving 17 bases between. CDR3 nucleotides: TGTGCCACCAGCAGGGGAGCTAGCTCCCCACAGACCCAGTACTTC. This translates into CATSRGASSPQTQYF.

The rearrangement joins TRBV3-1 to TRBJ2-3; TRBD2 aligns across 9 bases. CDR1 and CDR2 (germline): LGHDT, YNNKEL (reference sequence). With V trimmed by 3 bases and J by 4 bases, 2 bases remained unmatched. This CDR3 is built from 14 residues. The CDR3, as DNA: TGTGCCAGCAGCCACAGCGGGAGGTCAGATACGCAGTATTTT. It yields the protein CASSHSGRSDTQYF.

There are many counts of this clonotype. The chain joins TRBV3-1 to TRBJ2-7; D may be TRBD2 (6 bases). Trimming removed 0 bases at V and 0 bases at J, with 12 bases between. The germline gives CDR1 LGHDT, CDR2 YNNKEL (reference sequence). The CDR3 totals 16 residues. As DNA, the CDR3 is TGTGCCAGCAGCCAAGATTTTAGCGGCTCCTCCTACGAGCAGTACTTC. Protein product: CASSQDFSGSSYEQYF.

This clonotype has at least ten counts. The CDR3 DNA sequence: TGCAGTGCTCCATTAGTTGAGCAGTTCTTC. The encoded protein is CSAPLVEQFF. V and J are TRBV20-1 and TRBJ2-1; the D is unclear. The V end lost 5 bases, the J end lost 9 bases, and 8 bases lay between the germline ends. The CDR3 consists of 10 residues. The germline V gene has CDR1 DFQATT and CDR2 SNEGSKA (reference sequence).

The V gene is TRBV9, the J gene TRBJ1-1; D perhaps matches TRBD1 (5 bases). Germline V gives CDR1 SGDLS, CDR2 YYNGEE. CDR3 size: 14 residues. The germline V and J ends were trimmed by 3 bases and 5 bases, with 14 bases remaining between them. CDR3 region: CASSGGRARTEAFF. In nucleotides, the CDR3 is TGTGCCAGCAGCGGTGGCAGGGCGAGGACTGAAGCTTTCTTT.

The V call is TRBV11-2, the J call TRBJ2-5; D assignment may be TRBD1 or TRBD2 (5 bases each). V lost 5 bases to trimming and J lost 7 bases, with 14 bases between them. CDR3 length equals 13 residues. Germline-derived CDR1 and CDR2 are SGHAT and FQNNGV. For the CDR3, the DNA is TGTGCCAGCAGCCCAGGGTTTGAGGGGACCCAGTACTTC. This encodes CASSPGFEGTQYF.

This rearrangement joins TRBV12-3 or TRBV12-4 to TRBJ2-7; tentatively, D is TRBD1 (6 bases). The CDR3 runs 16 residues. Trimming pared 6 bases from V and 7 bases from J, leaving 25 bases between. CDR3 amino acids: CASSHQRGDTRQEQYF. DNA for the CDR3: TGTGCCAGCAGCCACCAGCGAGGGGACACCCGACAGGAGCAGTACTTC.

This clonotype has only a few counts. The V call is TRBV14, the J call TRBJ2-2; weak D call: TRBD2 (7 bases). Trimming took 4 bases from V and 3 from J, leaving 18 bases between them. Germline CDR1 and CDR2: SGHDN and FVKESK. The CDR3 has 17 amino acids. The CDR3, as DNA: TGTGCCAGCAGCCGACCCAATGGGGGGGCGCACACCGGGGAGCTGTTTTTT. Protein: CASSRPNGGAHTGELFF.

This clonotype was found many times. The rearrangement uses TRBV20-1 and TRBJ2-1, with 16 bases matching TRBD2. In germline, CDR1 is DFQATT, CDR2 SNEGSKA (reference sequence). CDR3 length: 19 residues. J lost 4 bases, V lost 4 bases, and 13 bases had no gene match. The CDR3 reads CSATSGLAGGPNTYNEQFF. CDR3 sequence (DNA): TGCAGTGCTACGTCGGGACTAGCGGGAGGGCCAAATACGTACAATGAGCAGTTCTTC.

This clonotype has a count of ten or more. This chain joins TRBV2 and TRBJ2-7; D is uncertain. Germline V lookup: CDR1 SNHLY, CDR2 FYNNEI. CDR3 length: 11 residues. V lost 5 bases, J lost 4 bases, and 6 bases lay in between. Written as DNA, the CDR3 is TGTGCCAGCAGTCAAATGTACGAGCAGTACTTC. It specifies CASSQMYEQYF.

This clonotype was detected only a few times. The chain is built from TRBV6-5 and TRBJ1-6, with D perhaps matching TRBD1 (5 bases). The CDR3 has 15 amino acids. The germline V and J ends were trimmed by 2 bases and 10 bases, with 15 bases remaining between them. Germline loops: CDR1 MNHEY, CDR2 SVGAGI. The DNA of the CDR3 is TGTGCCAGCAGTTACGTCCCCAGGGAAGGATCACCCCTCCACTTT. It specifies CASSYVPREGSPLHF.

A remark on this clonotype: Just one base apart from a much larger clone, this may be a read error. Likely a read error: the CDR3 ends without its conserved phenylalanine or tryptophan. The V gene is TRBV29-1, the J gene TRBJ1-1, with D uncertain. The CDR3 covers 11 residues. The germline gives CDR1 SQVTM, CDR2 ANQGSEA. Trimming pared 2 bases from V and 5 bases from J, leaving 6 bases between. CDR3 DNA sequence: TGCAGCGTTGAAAGGACGACTGAAGCTTTCTCT. Amino acid sequence: CSVERTTEAFS.

There are a few counts of this clonotype. The chain has TRBV18 and TRBJ1-1; no firm D call. Germline CDR1 KGHSH, CDR2 LQKENI. Between the trimmed V and J ends, which lost 6 bases and 3 bases, there was a span of 11 bases. The CDR3 length is 13 residues. CDR3 DNA sequence: TGTGCCAGCTCTTCAATGGGCTACACTGAAGCTTTCTTT. Protein: CASSSMGYTEAFF.